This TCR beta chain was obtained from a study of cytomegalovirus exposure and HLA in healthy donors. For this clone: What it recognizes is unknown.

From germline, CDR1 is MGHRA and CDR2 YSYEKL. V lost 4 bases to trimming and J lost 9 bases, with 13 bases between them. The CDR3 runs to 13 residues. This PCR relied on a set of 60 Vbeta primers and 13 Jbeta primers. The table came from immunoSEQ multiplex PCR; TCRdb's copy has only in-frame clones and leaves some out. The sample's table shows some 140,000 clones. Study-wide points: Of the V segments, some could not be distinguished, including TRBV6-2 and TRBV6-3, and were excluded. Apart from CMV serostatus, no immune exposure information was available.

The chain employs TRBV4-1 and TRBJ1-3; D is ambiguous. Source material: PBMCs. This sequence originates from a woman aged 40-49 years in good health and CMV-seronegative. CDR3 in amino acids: CASSPNPWSTIYF. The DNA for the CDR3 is TGCGCCAGCAGCCCGAACCCGTGGAGCACCATATATTTT.